This T cell receptor (beta chain) derives from a study of beta chain features in type 1 diabetes. The authors took one heparinised blood draw, averaging about 120 mL, from each donor. CDR3 length equals 15 residues. In germline, CDR1 is SEHNR, CDR2 FQNEAQ (reference sequence). With 6 bases removed from V and 1 base from J, the gap between germline ends came to 14 bases. Every bit of the isolated RNA underwent reverse transcription, so sequencing read expressed TCRB transcripts. This table comes from immunoSEQ multiplex PCR, and its TCRdb copy is limited to in-frame clones, with some not included. This table holds approximately 250,000 clones, around an eighth found once. A few counts support this clone.

The material sequenced was naive CD4+ T cells from blood. The receptor was derived from a woman aged 40 to 50 in good health. This chain uses TRBV7-9 with TRBJ2-3; a possible D gene is TRBD1 (6 bases). The chain's CDR3 is CASRPAGDGTDTQYF. The CDR3 nucleotides read TGTGCCAGCAGGCCTGCAGGGGACGGCACAGATACGCAGTATTTT.